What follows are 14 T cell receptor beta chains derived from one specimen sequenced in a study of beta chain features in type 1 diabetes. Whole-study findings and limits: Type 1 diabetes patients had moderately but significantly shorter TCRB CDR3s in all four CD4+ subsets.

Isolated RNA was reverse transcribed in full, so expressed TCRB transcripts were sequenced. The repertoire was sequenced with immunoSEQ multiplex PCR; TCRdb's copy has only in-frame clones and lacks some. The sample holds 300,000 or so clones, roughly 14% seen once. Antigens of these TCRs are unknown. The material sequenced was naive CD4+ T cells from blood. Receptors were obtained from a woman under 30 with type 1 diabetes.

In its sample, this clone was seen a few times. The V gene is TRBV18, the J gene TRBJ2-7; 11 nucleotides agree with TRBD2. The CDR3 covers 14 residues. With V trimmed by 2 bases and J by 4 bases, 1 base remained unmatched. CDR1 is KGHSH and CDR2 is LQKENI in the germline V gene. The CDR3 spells CASSPASGRYEQYV. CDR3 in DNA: TGTGCCAGCTCACCAGCTAGCGGGAGGTACGAGCAGTACGTC.

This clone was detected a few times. CDR3 residues: CSTGGYNEQFF. The CDR3 DNA reads TGCAGTACTGGGGGGTACAATGAGCAGTTCTTC. The chain combines TRBV20-1 with TRBJ2-1, with D possibly being TRBD2 (6 bases). CDR3 length: 11 amino acids. Trimming cost V 8 bases and J 4 bases, with 9 bases left between them. Germline CDR1 is DFQATT and CDR2 is SNEGSKA (reference sequence).

The CDR3: CASSPGLAGSTDTQYF. The CDR3 DNA is TGCGCCAGCAGTCCCGGACTAGCGGGGAGCACAGATACGCAGTATTTT. The genes are TRBV10-1 and TRBJ2-3, with TRBD2 matching over 12 bases. V gave up 5 bases and J gave up 0 bases; unmatched junction bases: 3. Germline-derived CDR1 and CDR2 are WNHNN and SYGVQD (reference sequence). The CDR3 length is 16 residues.

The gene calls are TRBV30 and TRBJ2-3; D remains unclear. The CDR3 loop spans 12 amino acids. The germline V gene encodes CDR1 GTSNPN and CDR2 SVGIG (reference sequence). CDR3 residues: CSYSSPTDTQYF. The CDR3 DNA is TGTAGTTACAGCAGCCCCACAGATACGCAGTATTTT.

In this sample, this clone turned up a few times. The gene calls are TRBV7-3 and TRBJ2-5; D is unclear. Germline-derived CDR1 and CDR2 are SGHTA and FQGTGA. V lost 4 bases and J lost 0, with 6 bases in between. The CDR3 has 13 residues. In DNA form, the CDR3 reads TGTGCCAGCAGCTCTCGGTACCAAGAGACCCAGTACTTC. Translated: CASSSRYQETQYF.

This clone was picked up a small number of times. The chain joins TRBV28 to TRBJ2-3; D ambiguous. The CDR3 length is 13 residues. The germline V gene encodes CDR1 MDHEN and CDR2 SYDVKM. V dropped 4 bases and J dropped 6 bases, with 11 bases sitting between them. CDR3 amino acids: CASSSPPVDTQYF. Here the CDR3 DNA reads TGTGCCAGCAGTTCACCCCCGGTGGATACGCAGTATTTT.

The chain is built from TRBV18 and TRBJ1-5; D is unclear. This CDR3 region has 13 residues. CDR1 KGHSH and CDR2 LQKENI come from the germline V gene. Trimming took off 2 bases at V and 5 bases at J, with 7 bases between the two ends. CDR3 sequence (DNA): TGTGCCAGCTCACCAAACAGAGATCAGCCCCAGCATTTT. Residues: CASSPNRDQPQHF.

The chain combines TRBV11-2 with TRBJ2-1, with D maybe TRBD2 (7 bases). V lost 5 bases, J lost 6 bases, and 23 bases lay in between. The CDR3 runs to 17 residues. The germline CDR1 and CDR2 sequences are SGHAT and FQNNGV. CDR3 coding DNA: TGTGCCAGCAGCCCCCTTTGGGGAGGGAGGGGGGGCAATGAGCAGTTCTTC. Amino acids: CASSPLWGGRGGNEQFF.

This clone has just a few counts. CDR3 sequence: CSVGLGPVGGDTEAFF. The CDR3 DNA is TGCAGCGTTGGTTTGGGACCTGTAGGGGGAGACACTGAAGCTTTCTTT. V and J are TRBV29-1 and TRBJ1-1, with D possibly being TRBD1 (6 bases). The CDR3 sequence is 16 residues long. V was pared by 4 bases and J by 3 bases, with 21 bases between. Per the germline V gene, CDR1 is SQVTM and CDR2 is ANQGSEA.

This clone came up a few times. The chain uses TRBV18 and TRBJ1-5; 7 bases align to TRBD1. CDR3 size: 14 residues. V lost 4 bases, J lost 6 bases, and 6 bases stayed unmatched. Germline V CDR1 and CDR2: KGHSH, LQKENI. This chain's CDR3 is CASSRGQEGQPQHF. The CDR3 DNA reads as TGTGCCAGCTCACGCGGACAGGAGGGTCAGCCCCAGCATTTT. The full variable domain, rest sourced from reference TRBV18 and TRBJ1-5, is NAGVMQNPRHLVRRRGQEARLRCSPMKGHSHVYWYRQLPEEGLKFMVYLQKENIIDESGMPKERFSAEFPKEGPSILRIQQVVRGDSAAYFCASSRGQEGQPQHFGDGTRLSIL.

The CDR3 bases are TGTGCCAGCAGCTTGGCGGGGGAACTGTGGGAGACCCAGTACTTC. Encoded protein: CASSLAGELWETQYF. The rearrangement joins TRBV5-6 to TRBJ2-5; D possibly corresponds to TRBD2 (6 bases). Germline V gene data show CDR1 as SGHDT and CDR2 as YYEEEE. The V gene lost 0 bases and the J gene lost 5 bases, with 14 bases spanning the gap. The CDR3 spans 15 residues.

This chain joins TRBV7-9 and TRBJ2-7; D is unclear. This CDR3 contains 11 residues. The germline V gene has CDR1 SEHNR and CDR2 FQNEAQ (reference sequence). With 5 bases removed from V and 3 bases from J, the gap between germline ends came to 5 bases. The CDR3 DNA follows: TGTGCCAGCAGCGCCGACTACGAGCAGTACGTC. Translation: CASSADYEQYV.

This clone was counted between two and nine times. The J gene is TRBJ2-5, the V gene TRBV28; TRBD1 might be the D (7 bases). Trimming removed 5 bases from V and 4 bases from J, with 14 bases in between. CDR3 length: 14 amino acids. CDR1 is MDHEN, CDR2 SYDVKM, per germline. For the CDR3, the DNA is TGTGCCAGCAGTCTACAGGGGAGGCCAGAGACCCAGTACTTC. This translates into CASSLQGRPETQYF.

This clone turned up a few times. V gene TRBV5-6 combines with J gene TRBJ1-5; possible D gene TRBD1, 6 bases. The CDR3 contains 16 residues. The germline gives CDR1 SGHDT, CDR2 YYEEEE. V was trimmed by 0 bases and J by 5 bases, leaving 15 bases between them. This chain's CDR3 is CASSLGGRKGDQPQHF. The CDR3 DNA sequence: TGTGCCAGCAGCTTGGGGGGACGTAAGGGGGATCAGCCCCAGCATTTT. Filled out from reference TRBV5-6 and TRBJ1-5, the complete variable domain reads DAGVTQSPTHLIKTRGQQVTLRCSPKSGHDTVSWYQQALGQGPQFIFQYYEEEERQRGNFPDRFSGHQFPNYSSELNVNALLLGDSALYLCASSLGGRKGDQPQHFGDGTRLSIL.